This T cell receptor (beta chain) came from a study of OX40 agonist ivuxolimab in advanced cancers. Findings and limits, study-wide: Expanded clones tended on average to be more numerous among CD8+ T cells than CD4+. CD4+ and CD8+ blood T cells expanded clonally by week 6 at 0.1 to 3.0 mg/kg.

Data came from immunoSEQ multiplex PCR; TCRdb stores just in-frame clones and leaves some out. Here the sample spans 40,000 to 45,000 clones, 86% being singletons. This clone has a single count. Antigen unknown. Between the trimmed V and J ends, which lost 5 bases and 7 bases, there was a span of 14 bases. The germline gives CDR1 LNHDA, CDR2 SQIVND (reference sequence). This CDR3 has 14 residues. J is TRBJ1-4 and V is TRBV19; D remains unclear. This TCR was recovered from an adult with an advanced solid tumor such as melanoma, head and neck, liver or kidney cancer. Here the sequenced sample was CD4+ or CD8+ T cells sorted from blood, taken in a trial of the OX40 agonist ivuxolimab. CDR3 loop: CASSWGAYGEKLFF. CDR3 nucleotide sequence: TGTGCCAGTAGTTGGGGAGCCTATGGTGAAAAACTGTTTTTT.